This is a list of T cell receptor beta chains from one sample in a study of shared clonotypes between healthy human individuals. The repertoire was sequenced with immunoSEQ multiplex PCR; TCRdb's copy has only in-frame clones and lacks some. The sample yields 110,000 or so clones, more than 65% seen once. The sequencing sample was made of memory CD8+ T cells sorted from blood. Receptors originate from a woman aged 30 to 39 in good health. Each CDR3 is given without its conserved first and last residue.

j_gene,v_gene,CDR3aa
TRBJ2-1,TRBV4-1,ASSQDRVGYNEQF
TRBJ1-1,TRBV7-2,ASSLRGTGGNMNTEAF
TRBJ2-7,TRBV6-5,ASSYASGSYEQY
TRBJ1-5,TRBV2,ASRGGQGNQPQH
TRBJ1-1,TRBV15,ATSREGHMNTEAF
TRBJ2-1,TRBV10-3,AISNKLAGVAYNEQF
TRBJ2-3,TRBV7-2,ASSLGHPGTDTQY
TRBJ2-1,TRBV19,ASSSITYNEQF
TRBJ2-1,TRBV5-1,ASSLDRVDYNEQF
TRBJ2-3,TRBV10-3,AISGGKSSGRGDTQY
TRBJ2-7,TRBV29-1,SVDHEAGNEQY
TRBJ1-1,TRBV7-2,ASSLPLGRAVTEAF
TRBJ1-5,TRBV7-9,ASSLGPGAQH
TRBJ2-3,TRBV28,ASIRRGQGTDTQY